This is a list of T cell receptor beta chains from one sample in a study of blood T cell repertoires in COVID-19. The assay was immunoSEQ multiplex PCR, and TCRdb's table has in-frame clones only and misses some. The sample includes hundreds of thousands of clones, around 90% seen only once; the top ten take about 1%. Specimen: peripheral blood. The receptor source for this set is a woman between 40 and 50 years old with COVID-19, enrolled during active disease. Both conserved end residues are part of each CDR3. A D gene is named only where the DNA matches it firmly.

>TRBV28|TRBJ2-7|14|NA
CASLNGGLKGEQYF
>TRBV24-1|TRBJ2-3|16|NA
CATSDSGGFPADTQYF
>TRBV6-5|TRBJ2-5|15|TRBD2
CASRVVLAGVKTQYF
>TRBV18|TRBJ1-1|15|TRBD1
CASSLAAAQGKEAFF
>TRBV5-1|TRBJ2-3|16|TRBD1
CASSLAATGVTDTQYF
>TRBV28|TRBJ1-3|13|NA
CASKGGLGNTIYF
>TRBV6-6|TRBJ1-5|16|NA
CASSYSTGAGDQPQHF
>TRBV10-3|TRBJ2-2|18|TRBD2
CAISGRTSGGVNTGELFF
>TRBV5-1|TRBJ1-2|17|TRBD1
CASSLARTGGGFYGYTF
>TRBV2|TRBJ1-3|18|NA
CASSERGRGRVGGNTIYF
>TRBV24-1|TRBJ1-2|14|NA
CATSGGREGDGYTF
>TRBV5-5|TRBJ1-5|13|NA
CASSSQGYQPQHF
>TRBV25-1|TRBJ1-3|15|NA
CASTQTGRGRNTIYF
>TRBV7-2|TRBJ2-7|14|TRBD1
CASSLGDRASEQYF
>TRBV5-1|TRBJ1-1|15|TRBD1
CASSARGQLNTEAFF
>TRBV5-5|TRBJ2-7|18|TRBD2
CASSLVATGTKSSYEQYF
>TRBV29-1|TRBJ1-2|11|NA
CSVVSGGGYTF
>TRBV15|TRBJ1-3|17|NA
CATSRQGSPDSGNTIYF
>TRBV6-5|TRBJ1-1|15|NA
CASSRTRGAGTEAFF
>TRBV9|TRBJ1-2|14|NA
CASSVGTALYGYTF
>TRBV23-1|TRBJ1-2|17|NA
CASRVDQDSRTPYGYTF
>TRBV19|TRBJ1-4|16|NA
CASSMSFGAGGEKLFF
>TRBV14|TRBJ2-7|17|NA
CASSWYCLWDKYYEQYF
>TRBV10-3|TRBJ2-7|15|TRBD1
CAISFKSRDSSEQYF
>TRBV21-1|TRBJ1-2|17|NA
CASSKVGDRGRAGGHTF
>TRBV27|TRBJ2-7|17|TRBD1
CASSSPSRGRRSYEQYF
>TRBV5-1|TRBJ2-7|15|NA
CASSFTGTTGGEQYF
>TRBV7-9|TRBJ1-1|13|NA
CASSFSQNTEAFF
>TRBV7-2|TRBJ1-1|18|TRBD1
CASSLLHAGTGPNTEAFF
>TRBV23-1|TRBJ2-7|14|NA
CASSQRQASYEQYF
>TRBV2|TRBJ1-4|15|TRBD1
CASSELTGAEEKLFF
>TRBV25-1|TRBJ2-5|15|NA
CASSEPGQIQETQYF
>TRBV27|TRBJ2-7|15|NA
CASRRGTVSSYEQYF
>TRBV15|TRBJ2-5|15|NA
CATSREVAFQETQYF
>TRBV29-1|TRBJ2-1|12|NA
CSVLSNYNEQFF
>TRBV4-3|TRBJ1-1|15|TRBD1
CASSQGVRGDTEAFF
>TRBV4-2|TRBJ1-5|18|TRBD1
CASSPSGRGRVQAQPQHF
>TRBV27|TRBJ1-6|15|TRBD1
CASSMTGSQDSPLHF
>TRBV5-5|TRBJ1-5|17|TRBD1
CASSLGTGANSNQPQHF
>TRBV19|TRBJ2-1|13|NA
CASSSREGNEQFF
>TRBV19|TRBJ1-1|18|TRBD1
CASSISRGGQFMNTEAFF
>TRBV7-8|TRBJ1-3|16|TRBD1
CASSTRDRISGNTIYF
>TRBV19|TRBJ1-2|15|NA
CASSIVKGGPYGYTF
>TRBV7-9|TRBJ1-4|12|TRBD1
CASRTGGEKLFF
>TRBV27|TRBJ2-3|17|NA
CASSLSLGGTGTDTQYF